The T cell receptor (beta chain) described here comes from a study of tumor-infiltrating lymphocytes in primary liver carcinoma. Study-wide context: Cases comprised patients with primary liver carcinoma who received surgical resection. All lesions had stage T1-T3 N0M0 and roughly 4.2 to 10 cm widths. Study findings and constraints: Paired tumor-adjacent and tumor-blood samples overlapped less than tumor region pairs did.

The template, about 510 ng total RNA, yielded TCR beta cDNA made with a constant-region primer. Libraries covering TCR beta were generated through three nested multiplex PCR rounds (using a slightly modified ARM-PCR). A C-beta reverse primer and TRBV1-TRBV30 forward primers served in each of the first two PCR rounds, at 9 to 11 cycles apiece. One entry per CDR3 protein, called by TCRdb with MiXCR from the multiplex PCR reads. The data contain 330,000 or so distinct CDR3 sequences, 65% of them singletons. Germline DNA was extracted too, while blood RNA derived from unsorted whole blood. Collected before surgery were roughly 4 milliliters of peripheral blood. The germline gives CDR1 SGHAT, CDR2 FQNNGV. The CDR3 extends over 13 amino acids. Trimming removed 5 bases at V and 5 bases at J, with 12 bases between. Many counts were recorded for this clonotype. The target antigen is unknown.

The chain combines TRBV11-2 with TRBJ2-5; D perhaps matches TRBD2 (6 bases). The material sequenced was peripheral blood. The sequence was obtained from a man aged 40-49 years with primary liver carcinoma and hepatitis B virus infection. The CDR3 here is CASSGGVMETQYF. The CDR3 coding sequence is TGTGCCAGCAGCGGAGGGGTGATGGAGACCCAGTACTTC.